The clone carrying this T cell receptor (beta chain) is medium-sized in the sample. Clones were read by immunoSEQ multiplex PCR, and TCRdb kept only the in-frame ones, dropping some. The sample holds 130,000 or so clones, about four fifths seen once. The sample originates from a study of PD-L1 blockade in urothelial cancer. Study information: In about 2014 therapy began: atezolizumab 1,200 mg intravenously every 3 weeks. Analysis of the blood was performed 3 weeks (second dose) and 6 weeks after treatment start.

The CDR3 loop spans 14 amino acids. CDR1 is MNHEY and CDR2 is SVGAGI in the germline V gene. With 8 bases clipped from V and 2 bases from J, the junction kept 9 bases outside the gene matches. The time point: pretreatment peripheral blood. This sample comprised PBMCs, obtained around atezolizumab (anti-PD-L1) treatment. The sequence came from a man in his fifties with urothelial cancer. The chain carries TRBV6-5 and TRBJ2-7; 7 bases agree with TRBD2. CDR3 nucleotide sequence: TGTGCCAGCCAGGGCAAGCGGGGCCCCTACGAGCAGTACTTC. Protein product: CASQGKRGPYEQYF.